The 9 T cell receptor beta chains presented below share a single source sample, sequenced in a study of metastatic and nonmetastatic thyroid tumors. Among the patients, none had received any treatment before thyroid surgery. MiXCR re-clonotyped the PCR reads for TCRdb. The sample shows roughly 15,000 clones, around a third of them seen only once. Source material: tumor tissue. These receptors were taken from a female donor with papillary thyroid cancer or a benign thyroid nodule (not recorded which). Some clones in this sample may be carry-over from other donors' samples.

The table lists this clone with a few counts. The V and J genes are TRBV6-2 or TRBV6-3 and TRBJ2-1, with TRBD2 as a possible D gene (5 bases). The germline CDR1 and CDR2 sequences are MNHEY and SVGEGT. Deletions cut 6 bases from V and 6 bases from J, with 15 bases between. The CDR3 is 14 amino acids. The CDR3 bases are TGTGCCAGCAGGCCCCGACTACCAGGCAATGAGCAGTTCTTC. Its translation: CASRPRLPGNEQFF.

The chain combines TRBV11-2 with TRBJ2-1, with D perhaps TRBD1 (5 bases). There are 15 residues in the CDR3. The V and J ends lost 5 bases and 2 bases respectively, with 13 bases between them. Germline-derived CDR1 and CDR2 are SGHAT and FQNNGV. The CDR3 bases are TGTGCCAGCAGCCAACAGGAGCAGGCCTACAATGAGCAGTTCTTC. This codes for CASSQQEQAYNEQFF.

V is TRBV20-1 and J is TRBJ2-7; D is unclear. Trimming left V 3 bases short and J 0 bases short, with 12 bases between. Germline lookup yields CDR1 DFQATT and CDR2 SNEGSKA (reference sequence). The CDR3 loop spans 14 amino acids. The DNA of the CDR3 is TGCAGTGCTAGCTCTCGCATTTTCTCCTACGAGCAGTACTTC. It translates to CSASSRIFSYEQYF.

There are many counts of this clone. CDR3 amino acids: CSVEDNYGYTF. CDR3 coding DNA: TGCAGCGTTGAAGACAACTATGGCTACACCTTC. The chain uses TRBV29-1 and TRBJ1-2; no clear D gene. With 0 bases removed from V and 2 bases from J, the gap between germline ends came to 1 base. The CDR3 has 11 residues. Germline V lookup: CDR1 SQVTM, CDR2 ANQGSEA. The whole variable domain, remainder taken from reference TRBV29-1 and TRBJ1-2, is SAVISQKPSRDICQRGTSLTIQCQVDSQVTMMFWYRQQPGQSLTLIATANQGSEATYESGFVIDKFPISRPNLTFSTLTVSNMSPEDSSIYLCSVEDNYGYTFGSGTRLTVV.

In its sample, this clone is medium-sized. The V gene is TRBV5-4, the J gene TRBJ2-1; the match to TRBD2 covers 9 bases. The CDR3 runs to 15 residues. The germline V gene has CDR1 SGHNT and CDR2 YYREEE (reference sequence). Trimming cost V 1 base and J 4 bases; bases outside gene matches: 3. The CDR3 sequence: CASSLLTSGYNEQFF. The CDR3 DNA is TGTGCCAGCAGCTTGTTGACTAGCGGATACAATGAGCAGTTCTTC.

This clone was found many times. J is TRBJ2-3 and V is TRBV2; 7 bases agree with TRBD2. The CDR3 length is 16 residues. Trimming at V came to 6 bases and at J to 4 bases, leaving 13 bases not matched to a gene. Germline V gene lookup returns CDR1 SNHLY and CDR2 FYNNEI. CDR3 in DNA: TGTGCCAGCAGAGGGATTCCGGGCCGGGGGGCAGATACGCAGTATTTT. This gives the protein CASRGIPGRGADTQYF.

In its sample, this clone ranks as medium-sized. The rearrangement joins TRBV27 to TRBJ2-7; possibly TRBD2 for D (6 bases). There are 12 residues in the CDR3. Germline V gene data show CDR1 as MNHEY and CDR2 as SMNVEV (reference sequence). V was pared by 8 bases and J by 2 bases, with 10 bases between. The CDR3 sequence is CASGRSPYEQYF. The CDR3 DNA follows: TGTGCCAGCGGGAGGAGCCCCTACGAGCAGTACTTC.

This clone was counted a few times. The rearrangement joins TRBV5-8 to TRBJ1-6; the D is unclear. The V end lost 2 bases, the J end lost 9 bases, and 9 bases lay between the germline ends. CDR1 and CDR2 (germline): SGHTS, YDEGEE. The CDR3 totals 13 residues. As DNA, the CDR3 is TGTGCCAGCAGCTTTGGAGGTCGTTCACCCCTCCACTTT. It is translated as CASSFGGRSPLHF.

This clone has only a few counts. The chain recombines TRBV20-1 with TRBJ2-7, with no clear D. With 1 base removed from V and 3 bases from J, the gap between germline ends came to 10 bases. The CDR3 contains 13 residues. Germline V gene sequence: CDR1 DFQATT, CDR2 SNEGSKA (reference sequence). This CDR3 is CSARGLRDYEQYF. The CDR3 nucleotides read TGCAGTGCTAGAGGGTTAAGGGACTACGAGCAGTACTTC.